Reported below is one T cell receptor beta chain. The antigen is unknown. This sample is part of a study of CD4 T cells in relation to SARS-CoV-2 and coronaviruses. Repertoires were generated with immunoSEQ multiplex PCR, while TCRdb's copy carries only in-frame clones and drops some. The profile covers 20,000 or so clones, with 75% to 85% appearing a single time and about 10% taken by the ten largest. V trimming: 1 base; J trimming: 1 base; junction bases outside the gene matches: 13. Germline V gene sequence: CDR1 MGHRA, CDR2 YSYEKL. This CDR3 is built from 20 residues. CD4+ T cells from unexposed donors were obtained before the COVID-19 pandemic (2011-2018). After about 11 days of culture, CD4+ T cells were isolated.

The chain couples TRBV4-1 to TRBJ2-3, with 11 bases aligning to TRBD2. This clonotype originated in a human donor in good health. Sequenced sample: CD4+ T cells from PBMCs, cultured in vitro. The CDR3 DNA is TGCGCCAGCAGCCAAGCCTATCTTCGACTAGCGGGGCCAGGCACAGATACGCAGTATTTT. It yields the protein CASSQAYLRLAGPGTDTQYF.